The clone carrying this TCR beta chain was seen more than once but under ten times. Its target is unknown. Time point meaning: persistent/refractory GD, antithyroid drugs over 5 years with positive TRAb. Making the TCR library involved RNA that had been extracted from PBMCs. The data stem from a study of regulatory T cells in long-lasting Graves disease. Study findings and constraints: Persistent patients shared about 2,800 public clonotypes among themselves. Newly diagnosed patients shared fewer, at some 970.

To make TCR beta libraries, researchers used iRepertoire HTBI primers and Arm-PCR of CDR3 regions. Each CDR3 protein is one row after TCRdb ran MiXCR on the multiplex PCR reads. The data hold over 250,000 distinct CDR3 sequences, with roughly a fifth observed a single time. Sequencing was performed on peripheral blood mononuclear cells (PBMCs), taken when the disease was refractory, from a patient treated with antithyroid drugs. The receptor comes from a female donor with Graves disease.

CDR3 amino acids: CASSLDVGQPQHF. CDR3 sequence (DNA): TGCGCCAGCAGCTTGGATGTGGGTCAGCCCCAGCATTTT. This chain links TRBV5-1 with TRBJ1-5; D is unresolved. Germline V lookup: CDR1 SGHRS, CDR2 YFSETQ. Trimming took off 0 bases at V and 6 bases at J, with 7 bases between the two ends. This CDR3 comprises 13 residues. The full variable domain, with the rest looked up from reference TRBV5-1 and TRBJ1-5, is KAGVTQTPRYLIKTRGQQVTLSCSPISGHRSVSWYQQTPGQGLQFLFEYFSETQRNKGNFPGRFSGRQFSNSRSEMNVSTLELGDSALYLCASSLDVGQPQHFGDGTRLSIL.